The 9 T cell receptor beta chains below all came from one sample that was sequenced in a study of blood T cell repertoires in COVID-19. Only in-frame clones appear in the TCRdb table, and some are missing; sequencing was by immunoSEQ multiplex PCR. The top ten hold less than 4.5% of the sample, which has 120,000 to 150,000 clones, roughly 80% seen once. The sample comprised peripheral blood. These receptor sequences come from a woman over 75 with acute or convalescent COVID-19.

In this sample, this clone turned up once. J is TRBJ2-5 and V is TRBV5-1; 11 bases line up with TRBD2. The germline V gene encodes CDR1 SGHRS and CDR2 YFSETQ. The trim removed 3 bases at V and 0 bases at J, leaving 7 bases unmatched. The CDR3 covers 17 residues. In DNA, the CDR3 is TGCGCCAGCAGCTCGGGACTAGCGGTATGGTACCAAGAGACCCAGTACTTC. It translates to CASSSGLAVWYQETQYF. The full variable domain, its missing parts supplied by reference TRBV5-1 and TRBJ2-5, is KAGVTQTPRYLIKTRGQQVTLSCSPISGHRSVSWYQQTPGQGLQFLFEYFSETQRNKGNFPGRFSGRQFSNSRSEMNVSTLELGDSALYLCASSSGLAVWYQETQYFGPGTRLLVL.

The J gene is TRBJ2-3, the V gene TRBV12-3 or TRBV12-4; 8 positions agree with TRBD2. The CDR3 sequence is 13 residues long. The J segment lost 10 bases and the V segment lost 3 bases, leaving 6 bases of the junction unmatched. The CDR3 DNA reads as TGTGCCAGCAGTTTGGGGACTAGTTCGCCGCAGTATTTT. Translated: CASSLGTSSPQYF.

The genes are TRBV7-3 and TRBJ1-1; the D gene is possibly TRBD1 (5 bases). Germline CDR1 SGHTA, CDR2 FQGTGA. CDR3 size: 13 residues. Trimming left V 3 bases short and J 3 bases short, with 8 bases between. CDR3 DNA: TGTGCCAGCAGCTTTGAACAGGACACTGAAGCTTTCTTT. This gives the protein CASSFEQDTEAFF.

This chain links TRBV3-1 (or the pseudogene TRBV3-2) with TRBJ1-1, with a weak D call TRBD1 (6 bases). The CDR3 loop spans 15 amino acids. Trimming shortened V by 2 bases and J by 4 bases, and 14 bases separated the two germline ends. Germline assignment: CDR1 LGHDT and CDR2 YNNKEL (reference sequence). CDR3 loop: CASSQNGAGVTEAFF. CDR3 DNA: TGTGCCAGCAGCCAAAACGGAGCAGGGGTCACTGAAGCTTTCTTT.

This chain uses TRBV27 with TRBJ2-7; 7 bases are shared with TRBD2. The junction had 13 bases not matched to a gene; V was cut back by 5 bases and J by 6 bases. Germline lookup yields CDR1 MNHEY and CDR2 SMNVEV (reference sequence). CDR3 length equals 15 residues. CDR3: CASSPFWGGPGEQYF. The CDR3 DNA reads as TGTGCCAGCAGTCCTTTCTGGGGAGGGCCGGGCGAGCAGTACTTC.

This chain joins TRBV10-2 and TRBJ2-1; 9 nucleotides line up with TRBD2. V lost 6 bases and J lost 3; bases outside the gene matches: 12. CDR1 is WSHSY, CDR2 SAAADI, per germline. CDR3 length: 17 amino acids. CDR3: CASRGGGRGPIYNEQFF. The CDR3 DNA is TGCGCCAGCAGGGGTGGCGGGAGGGGTCCAATCTACAATGAGCAGTTCTTC.

The chain recombines TRBV7-9 with TRBJ2-1; 12 bases agree with TRBD2. This CDR3 is 16 amino acids long. Trimming removed 6 bases from V and 10 bases from J; junction bases left unmatched: 13. CDR1 and CDR2 from the germline V gene are SEHNR and FQNEAQ (reference sequence). In DNA, the CDR3 is TGTGCCAGCAGGGGGAGGACTAGCGGGGAAACTATAGAGCAGTTCTTC. It codes for CASRGRTSGETIEQFF.

The V call is TRBV19, the J call TRBJ1-1; no firm D call. The ends were cut back, 6 bases at V and 0 bases at J, with 14 bases in the middle. CDR1 is LNHDA and CDR2 is SQIVND in the germline V gene (reference sequence). The CDR3 contains 15 residues. The CDR3 region has the DNA TGTGCCAGTAGCGGAGCACCCGAGATGAACACTGAAGCTTTCTTT. It is translated as CASSGAPEMNTEAFF.

This clone was found once. The gene calls are TRBV7-9 and TRBJ2-4; D ambiguous. V was trimmed by 5 bases and J by 0 bases, leaving 14 bases between them. The germline gives CDR1 SEHNR, CDR2 FQNEAQ (reference sequence). The CDR3 is 16 residues long. The CDR3 here is CASSPPIRLAKNIQYF. CDR3 nucleotide sequence: TGTGCCAGCAGCCCCCCTATACGCCTAGCCAAAAACATTCAGTACTTC.